This T cell receptor (beta chain) was observed in a study of T cells in Graves' hyperthyroidism and ophthalmopathy. This clonotype was counted many times. Its antigen is not identified. TCR beta CDR3 regions were amplified from RNA. The study used the HTBI primer set for a first-round RT-PCR of the TCR CDR3. TCRdb re-derived calls from the multiplex PCR reads in MiXCR, one entry per CDR3 protein. Among 460,000 or so distinct CDR3 sequences, 13% to 15% were seen once, and the ten largest hold less than 20%. Findings and limits, study-wide: Appearing also in blood were most of the thyroid clonotypes expanded above 0.001.

Clinical symptoms, serum thyroxine, TRAb, thyroid ultrasound and orbital computed tomography informed diagnoses. Source material: blood. This TCR was recovered from a woman in her late teens or twenties with Graves' hyperthyroidism.

In DNA form, the CDR3 reads TGTGCCAGCAGCTTAAGGAGGGGGACCCTTTACAATGAGCAGTTCTTC. It yields the protein CASSLRRGTLYNEQFF. The genes are TRBV11-1 and TRBJ2-1; D possibly matches TRBD1 or TRBD2 (6 bases each). V was clipped by 2 bases and J by 4 bases, with 15 bases between them. The length of the CDR3 is 16 residues. The germline gives CDR1 SGHAT, CDR2 FQDESV (reference sequence). The full variable domain, its missing parts supplied by reference TRBV11-1 and TRBJ2-1, is EAEVAQSPRYKITEKSQAVAFWCDPISGHATLYWYRQILGQGPELLVQFQDESVVDDSQLPKDRFSAERLKGVDSTLKIQPAELGDSAMYLCASSLRRGTLYNEQFFGPGTRLTVL.